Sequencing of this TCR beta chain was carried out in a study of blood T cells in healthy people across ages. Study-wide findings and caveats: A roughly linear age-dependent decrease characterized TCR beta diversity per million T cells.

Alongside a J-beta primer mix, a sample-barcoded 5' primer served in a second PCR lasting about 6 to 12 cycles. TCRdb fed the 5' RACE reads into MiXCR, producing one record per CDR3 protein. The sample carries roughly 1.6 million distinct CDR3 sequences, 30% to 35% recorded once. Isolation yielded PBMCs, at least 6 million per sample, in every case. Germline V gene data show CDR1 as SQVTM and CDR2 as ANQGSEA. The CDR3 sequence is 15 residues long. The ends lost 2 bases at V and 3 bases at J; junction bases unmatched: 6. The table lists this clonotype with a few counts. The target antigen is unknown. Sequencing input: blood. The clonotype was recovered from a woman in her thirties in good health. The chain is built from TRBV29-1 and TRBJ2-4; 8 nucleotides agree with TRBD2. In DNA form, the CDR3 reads TGCAGCGTTGAACGGGGGGGAGGGAGCAAAAACATTCAGTACTTC. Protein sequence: CSVERGGGSKNIQYF.